The 20 T cell receptor beta chains below come from one sample, sequenced in a study of tumor-infiltrating lymphocytes in primary liver carcinoma. The template, roughly 550 ng total RNA, yielded TCR beta cDNA made with a constant-region primer. What produced the TCR beta libraries was three nested multiplex PCR rounds using slightly modified ARM-PCR. With TRBV1-TRBV30 forward primers and a C-beta reverse primer, the first two PCR rounds were run for around 11 cycles each. TCRdb re-called the multiplex PCR reads through MiXCR, storing one row per CDR3 protein. The sample lists 100,000 or so distinct CDR3 sequences, about four fifths occurring once. From approximately 20-30 mg of unsorted bulk tissue, DNA and RNA were co-extracted together. The sequenced sample was liver tumor tissue from sampling region 3. Subset in this sample: tumor region T3, left-lateral pole. The receptor set was obtained from a man aged 35 to 55 with primary liver carcinoma and hepatitis B virus infection.

As concerns this clonotype: Lacking the conserved final phenylalanine or tryptophan, this CDR3 likely reflects a read error. It is unclear where the CDR3 begins or ends on the DNA, so no DNA is shown, and the CDR3 is as TCRdb lists it. V gene TRBV11-2 combines with J gene TRBJ2-6; TRBD1 is the table's D call, not checked against the DNA. From germline, CDR1 is SGHAT and CDR2 FQNNGV. The CDR3 has 21 residues if both end residues are counted. CDR3 sequence reads: CASSMEGDRGISLSGANVLAP.

A note on this clonotype: The junction shows a germline mismatch at one end, possibly a read error. This rearrangement joins TRBV12-3 or TRBV12-4 to TRBJ2-3; D is undetermined. This CDR3 region has 15 residues. CDR3 nucleotide sequence: TGTACCAGCAGTTCCGACTGTACTGTTGGGGATATGCAGTATTTT. It is translated as CTSSSDCTVGDMQYF.

Turning to this clonotype: An end of the junction does not agree with germline; a read error may underlie this. The chain is built from TRBV29-1 and TRBJ2-2; TRBD2 matches 10 bases. The CDR3 contains 15 residues. CDR1 and CDR2 from the germline V gene are SQVTM and ANQGSEA. CDR3 amino acids: CSDGTSAANAGEPFF. CDR3 DNA sequence: TGCAGCGATGGGACTAGCGCGGCGAACGCCGGGGAGCCGTTTTTT.

A note on this clonotype: The germline gene is not matched at one end of the junction; a read error may be the cause. CDR3 nucleotide sequence: TGTGCCTGGAGTAATACCGGGACAAGGGACAAGCAGTATTTC. Translated, it gives CAWSNTGTRDKQYF. V and J are TRBV30 and TRBJ2-7; D might be TRBD1 (6 bases). CDR3 size: 14 residues. CDR1 and CDR2 from the germline V gene are GTSNPN and SVGIG (reference sequence).

Note on this clonotype: One end of the junction does not line up with germline, which may come from a read error. The CDR3 region has the DNA TGTGTCAGCAGTCCCGGAGGAGGAGGCACAGATGCGCAGTATTTT. Translation: CVSSPGGGGTDAQYF. The chain employs TRBV11-3 and TRBJ2-3; TRBD2 is a possible D gene (5 bases). The length of the CDR3 is 15 residues. Germline assignment: CDR1 SGHNT and CDR2 YENEEA.

This clonotype was detected ten times or more. The chain recombines TRBV30 with TRBJ1-5, with 7 bases lining up with TRBD1. V shed 3 bases and J 5 bases; nucleotides not matched to a gene: 7. Germline CDR1 is GTSNPN and CDR2 is SVGIG (reference sequence). The length of the CDR3 is 14 residues. CDR3 nucleotides: TGTGCCTGGAGCTGGACAGGTCGATATCAGCCCCAGCATTTT. Translation: CAWSWTGRYQPQHF.

With respect to this clonotype: An end of the junction does not agree with germline; a read error may underlie this. The rearrangement joins TRBV4-1 to TRBJ1-2; 10 positions match TRBD1. Germline V gene data show CDR1 as MGHRA and CDR2 as YSYEKL. The CDR3 has 16 amino acids. The CDR3 bases are TGCGTCAGCAGCCCGTCCCAGGACAGGGGGAGCTATGGTTACACCTTC. Residues: CVSSPSQDRGSYGYTF.

Comments on this clonotype: A read error may produce the germline difference seen at one junction end. The rearrangement joins TRBV11-2 to TRBJ1-2; D unclear. The CDR3 totals 10 residues. Germline V gene lookup returns CDR1 SGHAT and CDR2 FQNNGV. The CDR3 protein is CASNPNSYTF. As DNA, the CDR3 is TGTGCCAGCAACCCCAATAGCTATACCTTC.

This clonotype has only one observation. Relative to the germline gene, one junction end is altered; a read error may explain this. The chain has TRBV7-9 and TRBJ2-4, with 9 positions matching TRBD1. Germline assignment: CDR1 SEHNR and CDR2 FQNEAQ (reference sequence). This CDR3 has 16 residues. The CDR3 bases are TGTGCCAGCAGCTCACAGGGGGCGCAGACCAAAAACACTCAGTACTTC. As protein: CASSSQGAQTKNTQYF. The variable domain in full, completed from reference TRBV7-9 and TRBJ2-4, reads DTGVSQNPRHKITKRGQNVTFRCDPISEHNRLYWYRQTLGQGPEFLTYFQNEAQLEKSRLLSDRFSAERPKGSFSTLEIQRTEQGDSAMYLCASSSQGAQTKNTQYFGAGTRLSVL.

Comment on this clonotype: The CDR3 carries no conserved terminal phenylalanine or tryptophan, so it likely arises from a read error. The genes are TRBV5-1 and TRBJ2-1; D possibly corresponds to TRBD2 (6 bases). Looked up from germline, CDR1 is SGHRS and CDR2 is YFSETQ. The CDR3 extends over 19 amino acids. V was clipped by 3 bases and J by 4 bases, with 26 bases between them. CDR3 residues: CASSSRGLARGNYYNEQFL. In DNA, the CDR3 is TGCGCCAGCAGCTCGAGGGGTCTAGCGAGAGGGAACTATTACAATGAGCAGTTCTTA.

There are many counts of this clonotype. V usage is TRBV25-1 and J usage is TRBJ2-3, with no clear D. The CDR3 sequence is 14 residues long. Germline CDR1 and CDR2: MGHDK and SYGVNS. V lost 5 bases and J 5 bases, leaving 14 bases between the germline ends. CDR3 sequence (DNA): TGTGCCAGCAGTCCCGGCCTTATGGGAGATACGCAGTATTTT. It translates to CASSPGLMGDTQYF.

About this clonotype itself: The junction departs from the called germline gene at one end, perhaps through a read error. The V call is TRBV4-3, the J call TRBJ1-5; no firm D call. This CDR3 comprises 13 residues. Germline V gene lookup returns CDR1 LGHNA and CDR2 YSLEER. In DNA, the CDR3 is TGCGCCAGCAGACAAGATCGAAGTCAGTCCCAGCATTTT. Its protein is CASRQDRSQSQHF.

As to this clonotype: At one boundary the junction diverges from the germline segment, which might be a read error. The rearrangement joins TRBV7-9 to TRBJ2-3; 8 nucleotides align to TRBD1. CDR3 length: 15 amino acids. Germline V CDR1 and CDR2: SEHNR, FQNEAQ (reference sequence). The DNA of the CDR3 is TGTGCCAGCAGCTTGGACAGGGAAGGGACAGATACGCATTATTTT. This codes for CASSLDREGTDTHYF.

The CDR3 protein is CASSLYPGEQFF. The CDR3 DNA follows: TGTGCCAGCAGCTTATACCCCGGAGAGCAGTTCTTC. The V gene is TRBV11-3, the J gene TRBJ2-1; D gene unclear. V was cut by 2 bases and J by 10 bases, with 9 bases left in between. Per the germline V gene, CDR1 is SGHNT and CDR2 is YENEEA. This CDR3 contains 12 residues.

In the case of this clonotype: Mismatch with germline at one junction end may stem from a read error. This chain links TRBV6-1 with TRBJ2-3; D possibly matches TRBD1 or TRBD2 (5 bases each). This CDR3 has 13 residues. In germline, CDR1 is MNHNS, CDR2 SASEGT. The CDR3 DNA follows: TGTGTCAGCAGTGGGAAAAATGGGGGTACGCAGTATTTT. The encoded protein is CVSSGKNGGTQYF.

To note about this clonotype: This sequence may be a read error, since a much larger clone differs from it by one base. The chain joins TRBV28 to TRBJ2-1; no reliable D call. The CDR3 loop spans 14 amino acids. Looked up from germline, CDR1 is MDHEN and CDR2 is SYDVKM. Here the CDR3 reads CASRMDLPYNGQFF. CDR3 DNA sequence: TGTGCCAGCAGGATGGATTTACCCTACAATGGGCAGTTCTTC.

Remarks on this clonotype: The CDR3 end shows no conserved phenylalanine or tryptophan, and so a read error is likely. The chain carries TRBV12-3 or TRBV12-4 and TRBJ2-1; TRBD2 matches at 8 bases. The CDR3 loop spans 15 amino acids. Germline trimming cut 4 bases from V and 9 bases from J; bases unmatched to any gene: 11. CDR3 bases: TGTGCCAGCAGTTCGAGATTAGCGGGAAGGGGTGAGCAGTTCTTA. Amino acid sequence: CASSSRLAGRGEQFL.

Comment on this clonotype: Because it lacks the conserved phenylalanine or tryptophan at the end, this CDR3 is likely a read error. The chain has TRBV12-3 or TRBV12-4 and TRBJ2-1; the D gene is possibly TRBD2 (6 bases). This CDR3 is 15 amino acids long. The CDR3 DNA reads TGTACCAGCAGTTTCGCGGGAACCTCCTACAATGTGCAGTTCTTA. This encodes CTSSFAGTSYNVQFL.

In the case of this clonotype: Since no conserved phenylalanine or tryptophan closes the CDR3, a read error is the likely cause. The chain recombines TRBV19 with TRBJ2-1; 7 nucleotides line up with TRBD1. The CDR3 totals 15 residues. Germline loops: CDR1 LNHDA, CDR2 SQIVND (reference sequence). The CDR3 DNA reads TGTGCCATTAGTTCCGGGACAGCGGCTACTCATGAGCAGTTCCTC. This encodes CAISSGTAATHEQFL.

As to this clonotype: Since no conserved phenylalanine or tryptophan closes the CDR3, a read error is the likely cause. The V gene is TRBV29-1, the J gene TRBJ1-3; D not resolved. Trimming took off 5 bases at V and 0 bases at J, with 11 bases between the two ends. Germline V gives CDR1 SQVTM, CDR2 ANQGSEA. The CDR3 spans 14 residues. This CDR3 reads CSVSTVLSGNTIYL. CDR3 sequence (DNA): TGCAGCGTTTCGACTGTCCTCTCTGGAAACACCATATATTTA.